Listed below are T cell receptor beta chains from one sample, sequenced in a study of PD-1 blockade in classical Hodgkin lymphoma. Measured with immunoSEQ multiplex PCR; TCRdb has only the in-frame clones, and not every one. The profile shows 6,800 or so clones, about 82% of them singletons. The material sequenced was peripheral blood mononuclear cells (PBMCs), taken before the second cycle of nivolumab. The origin of the receptors is a human donor with classical Hodgkin lymphoma. Both conserved end residues are part of each CDR3. A D gene is named only where the DNA matches it firmly. Clone size is shown for a subset of rows, as once, few, many or a class of expanded clone.

>-|-|TRBJ2-2|TRBV25-1
CASSEATGELFF
TGTGCCAGCAGTGAGGCCACCGGGGAGCTGTTTTTT
>-|TRBD1|TRBJ2-2|TRBV4-1
CASSQDRKGQGNTGELFF
TGCGCCAGCAGCCAAGATCGGAAGGGACAGGGGAACACCGGGGAGCTGTTTTTT
>-|-|TRBJ1-1|TRBV7-9
CASTARGGVTEAFF
TGTGCCAGCACCGCACGGGGAGGAGTGACTGAAGCTTTCTTT
>-|-|TRBJ2-1|TRBV7-8
CASSFRTGTSYNEQFF
TGTGCCAGCAGCTTCCGAACAGGGACCTCCTACAATGAGCAGTTCTTC
>few|TRBD2|TRBJ2-7|TRBV6-6
CASTPVAGATYEQYF
TGTGCCAGCACCCCAGTAGCGGGGGCGACCTACGAGCAGTACTTC
>-|TRBD1|TRBJ1-6|TRBV7-9
CASSPLGQGKSPLHF
TGTGCCAGCAGCCCCCTCGGACAGGGGAAATCACCCCTCCACTTT
>-|-|TRBJ1-1|TRBV5-4
CASSFGNTEAFF
TGTGCCAGCAGCTTCGGCAACACTGAAGCTTTCTTT
>-|-|TRBJ2-2|TRBV7-9
CASSQEPRGGGTGELFF
TGTGCCAGCAGCCAAGAACCCCGTGGGGGAGGCACCGGGGAGCTGTTTTTT
>-|-|TRBJ1-5|TRBV10-2
CASSESPGNSNQPQHF
TGCGCCAGCAGTGAGTCTCCGGGGAATAGCAATCAGCCCCAGCATTTT
>once|TRBD1|TRBJ1-4|TRBV29-1
CSVNTGGGDEKLFF
TGCAGCGTCAATACAGGGGGCGGAGATGAAAAACTGTTTTTT
>-|TRBD1|TRBJ2-3|TRBV7-6
CASSPDPGGTSTDTQYF
TGTGCCAGCAGCCCAGACCCAGGGGGTACGAGCACAGATACGCAGTATTTT
>-|TRBD2|TRBJ2-1|TRBV2
CASRWLAGGNEQFF
TGTGCCAGCCGGTGGCTAGCGGGAGGTAATGAGCAGTTCTTC
>-|-|TRBJ2-5|TRBV11-3
CASSNGIGNQETQYF
TGTGCCAGCAGCAACGGGATCGGAAACCAAGAGACCCAGTACTTC
>-|-|TRBJ1-1|TRBV6-5
CASSYVGVNTEAFF
TGTGCCAGCAGTTACGTTGGGGTAAACACTGAAGCTTTCTTT
>-|-|TRBJ1-1|TRBV5-4
CASRPKGPATEAFF
TGTGCCAGCAGACCGAAGGGTCCGGCCACTGAAGCTTTCTTT
>-|-|TRBJ1-5|TRBV7-8
CASSLEGSGAQPQHF
TGTGCCAGCAGCTTAGAGGGGTCAGGGGCTCAGCCCCAGCATTTT
>-|-|TRBJ1-2|TRBV6-9
CASRPGLLYGYTF
TGTGCCAGCAGGCCGGGCCTTCTCTATGGCTACACCTTC
>-|-|TRBJ1-6|TRBV7-9
CASSLQVVDNSPLHF
TGTGCCAGCAGCTTACAGGTGGTTGACAATTCACCCCTCCACTTT
>-|-|TRBJ2-5|TRBV18
CASSPRDRETQYF
TGTGCCAGCTCCCCGAGGGATAGAGAGACCCAGTACTTC
>-|TRBD2|TRBJ2-7|TRBV28
CASRGGYEQYF
TGTGCCAGCCGCGGGGGCTACGAGCAGTACTTC